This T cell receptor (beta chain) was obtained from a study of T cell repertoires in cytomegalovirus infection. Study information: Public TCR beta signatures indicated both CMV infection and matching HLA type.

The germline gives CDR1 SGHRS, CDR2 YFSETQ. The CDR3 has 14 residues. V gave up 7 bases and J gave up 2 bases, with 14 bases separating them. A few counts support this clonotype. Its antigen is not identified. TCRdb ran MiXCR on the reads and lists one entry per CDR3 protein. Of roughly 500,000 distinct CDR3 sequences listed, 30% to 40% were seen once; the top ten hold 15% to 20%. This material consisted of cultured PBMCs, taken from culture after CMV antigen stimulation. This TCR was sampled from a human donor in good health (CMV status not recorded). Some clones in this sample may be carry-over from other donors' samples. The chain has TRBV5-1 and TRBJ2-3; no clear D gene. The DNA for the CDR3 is TGCGCCAGCGGCAAGGGCAGCCTCACAGATACGCAGTATTTT. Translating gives CASGKGSLTDTQYF.